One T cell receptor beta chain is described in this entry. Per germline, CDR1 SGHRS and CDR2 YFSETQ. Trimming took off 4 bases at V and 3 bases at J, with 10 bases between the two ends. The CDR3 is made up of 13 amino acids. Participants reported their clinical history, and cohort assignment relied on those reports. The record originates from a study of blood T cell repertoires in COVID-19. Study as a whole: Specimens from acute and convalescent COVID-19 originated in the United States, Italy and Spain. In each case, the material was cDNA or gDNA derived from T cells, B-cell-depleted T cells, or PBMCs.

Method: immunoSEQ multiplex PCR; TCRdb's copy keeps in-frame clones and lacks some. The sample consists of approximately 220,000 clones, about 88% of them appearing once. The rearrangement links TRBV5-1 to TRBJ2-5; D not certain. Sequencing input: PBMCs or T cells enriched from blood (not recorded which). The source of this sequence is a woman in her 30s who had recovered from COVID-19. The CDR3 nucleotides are TGCGCCAGCAGCCTCGCGAACGAAGAGACCCAGTACTTC. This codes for CASSLANEETQYF.